Here is one T cell receptor (beta chain) with its context. The antigen remains undetermined. The PCR ran on 60 Vbeta and 13 Jbeta primers. TCRdb keeps only in-frame clones here, not all; method: immunoSEQ multiplex PCR. The table has 180,000 or so clones, roughly 74% seen once. Germline loops: CDR1 SGHTA, CDR2 FQGTGA. The CDR3 consists of 15 residues. V lost 5 bases and J lost 4; bases outside the gene matches: 7. This specimen belongs to a study of cytomegalovirus exposure and HLA in healthy donors. Notes on the study in general: A previous analysis found most TCR beta V segments productive roughly 90% or roughly 30% of the time.

The receptor was isolated from a female donor in good health and CMV-seronegative. The V call is TRBV7-3, the J call TRBJ2-1, with 8 bases identical to TRBD1. Material for sequencing was PBMCs. The CDR3 DNA reads TGTGCCAGCAGCCCACAGGGGGAGTCGTACAATGAGCAGTTCTTC. Translation gives CASSPQGESYNEQFF.